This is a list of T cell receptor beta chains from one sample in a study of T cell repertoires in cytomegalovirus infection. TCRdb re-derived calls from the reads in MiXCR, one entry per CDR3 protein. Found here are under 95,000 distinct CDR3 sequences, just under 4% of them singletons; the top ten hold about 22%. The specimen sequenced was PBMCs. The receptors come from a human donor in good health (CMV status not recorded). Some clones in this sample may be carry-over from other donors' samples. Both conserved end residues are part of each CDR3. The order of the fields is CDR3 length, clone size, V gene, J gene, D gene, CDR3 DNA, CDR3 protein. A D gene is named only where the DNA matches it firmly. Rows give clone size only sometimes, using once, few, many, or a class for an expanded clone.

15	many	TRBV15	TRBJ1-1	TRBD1	TGTGCCACCAGCAGAGATCCTGGACAGGGGGCCGGGGCTTTCTTT	CATSRDPGQGAGAFF
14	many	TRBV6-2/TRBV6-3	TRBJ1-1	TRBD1	TGTGCCAGCAGCCCGGGACAGGGAATCACTGAAGCTTTCTTT	CASSPGQGITEAFF
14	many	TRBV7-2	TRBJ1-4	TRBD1	TGTGCCAGCAGCCCGGACAGGGCGAATGAAAAACTGTTTTTT	CASSPDRANEKLFF
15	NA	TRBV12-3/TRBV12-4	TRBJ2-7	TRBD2	TGTGCCAGCAGTTTAGGTAGCGGGAGGGCCTACGAGCAGTACTTC	CASSLGSGRAYEQYF
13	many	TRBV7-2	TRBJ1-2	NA	TGTGCCAGCAGCTTACTGGGCCAGGCAGGCTACACCTTC	CASSLLGQAGYTF
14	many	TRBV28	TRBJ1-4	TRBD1	TGTGCCAGCAAACAGGGGTTAAACAGGGAAAAACTGTTTTTT	CASKQGLNREKLFF
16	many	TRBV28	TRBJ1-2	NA	TGTGCCAGCAGTCGCCACGGGACACGCGGCAGCCTTGGCTACACCTTC	CASSRHGTRGSLGYTF
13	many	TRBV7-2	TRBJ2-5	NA	TGTGCCAGCAGCTTGCACAGGGTTGAGACCCAGTACTTC	CASSLHRVETQYF
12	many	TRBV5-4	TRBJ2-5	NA	TGTGCCAGCAGCTACCACAGGGAGGCCCAGTACTTC	CASSYHREAQYF
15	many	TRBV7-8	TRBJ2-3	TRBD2	TGTGCCAGCAGCATATTGACTAGCGGGGCTGATACGCAGTATTTT	CASSILTSGADTQYF
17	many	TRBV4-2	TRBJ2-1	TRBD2	TGTGCCAGCAGCCAAGTGGGAGGCGGGGGGGCCGGAAATGAGCAGTTCTTC	CASSQVGGGGAGNEQFF
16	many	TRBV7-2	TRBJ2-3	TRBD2	TGTGCCAGCAGCTTAGAACACGGGAGGGTCACAGATACGCAGTATTTT	CASSLEHGRVTDTQYF
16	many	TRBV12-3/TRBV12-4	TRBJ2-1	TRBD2	TGTGCCAGCAGTTTAAGGGCGGGACTAGGACTCAATGAGCAGTTCTTC	CASSLRAGLGLNEQFF
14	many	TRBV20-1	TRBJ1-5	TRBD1	TGCAGTGCTATCGGACAGGGACTGATGGAGCCCCAGCATTTT	CSAIGQGLMEPQHF
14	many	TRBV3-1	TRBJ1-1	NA	TGTGCCAGCAGCCAATCGACAGGCCGATCTGAAGCTTTCTTT	CASSQSTGRSEAFF
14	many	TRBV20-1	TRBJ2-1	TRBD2	TGCAGTGCTCTAGCGGGGGCCTTATACAATGAGCAGTTCTTC	CSALAGALYNEQFF
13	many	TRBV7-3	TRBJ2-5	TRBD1	TGTGCCAGCAGCCGGGACAGTCAAGAGACCCAGTACTTC	CASSRDSQETQYF
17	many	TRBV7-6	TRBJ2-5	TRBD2	TGTGCCAGCAGCTTAGCTAGCGGGGGTCTTCAAACTGGGACCCAGTACTTC	CASSLASGGLQTGTQYF
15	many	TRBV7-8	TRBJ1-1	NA	TGTGCCAGCAGCTTAGTTGGGGGTAAGAACACTGAAGCTTTCTTT	CASSLVGGKNTEAFF
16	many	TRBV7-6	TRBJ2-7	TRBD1	TGTGCCAGCAGCTTTTTGCCGACAGGGAATCTTTACGAGCAGTACTTC	CASSFLPTGNLYEQYF
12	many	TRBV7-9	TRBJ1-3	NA	TGTGCCAGCAGCGACTACATAAACACCATATATTTT	CASSDYINTIYF
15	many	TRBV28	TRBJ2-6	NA	TGTGCCAGCACTGGACAGCCCTCTGGGGCCAACGTCCTGACTTTC	CASTGQPSGANVLTF
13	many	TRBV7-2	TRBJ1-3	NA	TGTGCCAGCAGCTCGGGCCGCCAAGACACCATATATTTT	CASSSGRQDTIYF